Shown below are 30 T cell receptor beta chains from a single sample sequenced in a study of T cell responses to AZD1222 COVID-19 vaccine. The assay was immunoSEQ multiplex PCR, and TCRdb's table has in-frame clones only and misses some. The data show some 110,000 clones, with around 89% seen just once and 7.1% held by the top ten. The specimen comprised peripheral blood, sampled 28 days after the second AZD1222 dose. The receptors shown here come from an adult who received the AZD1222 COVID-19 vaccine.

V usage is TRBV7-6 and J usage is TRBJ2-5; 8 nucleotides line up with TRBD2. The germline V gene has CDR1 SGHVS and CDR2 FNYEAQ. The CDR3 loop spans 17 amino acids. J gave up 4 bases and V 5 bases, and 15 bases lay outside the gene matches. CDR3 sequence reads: CASSEGSAAGGGETQYF. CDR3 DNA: TGTGCCAGCAGCGAAGGGAGTGCGGCGGGGGGCGGAGAGACCCAGTACTTC.

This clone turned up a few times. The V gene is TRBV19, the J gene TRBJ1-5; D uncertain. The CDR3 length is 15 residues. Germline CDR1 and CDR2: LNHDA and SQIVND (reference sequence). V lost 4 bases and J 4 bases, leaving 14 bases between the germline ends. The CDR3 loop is CASSRGSPENQPQHF. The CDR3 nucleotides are TGTGCCAGTAGTAGAGGGAGTCCGGAAAATCAGCCCCAGCATTTT. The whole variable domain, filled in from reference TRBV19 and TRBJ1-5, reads DGGITQSPKYLFRKEGQNVTLSCEQNLNHDAMYWYRQDPGQGLRLIYYSQIVNDFQKGDIAEGYSVSREKKESFPLTVTSAQKNPTAFYLCASSRGSPENQPQHFGDGTRLSIL.

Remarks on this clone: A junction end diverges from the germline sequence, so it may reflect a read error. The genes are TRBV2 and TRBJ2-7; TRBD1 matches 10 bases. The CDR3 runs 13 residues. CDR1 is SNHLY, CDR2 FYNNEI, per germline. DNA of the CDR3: TGTGCCAGCAGCGCCACCGGGACAGGGGAGCGGTACTTC. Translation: CASSATGTGERYF.

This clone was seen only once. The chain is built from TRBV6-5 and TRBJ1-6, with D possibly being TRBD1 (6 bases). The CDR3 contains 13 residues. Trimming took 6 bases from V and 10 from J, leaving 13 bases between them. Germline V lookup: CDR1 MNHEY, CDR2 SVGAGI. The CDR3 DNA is TGTGCCAGCAGCCGGACAGTCTCCTCACCCCTCCACTTT. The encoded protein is CASSRTVSSPLHF.

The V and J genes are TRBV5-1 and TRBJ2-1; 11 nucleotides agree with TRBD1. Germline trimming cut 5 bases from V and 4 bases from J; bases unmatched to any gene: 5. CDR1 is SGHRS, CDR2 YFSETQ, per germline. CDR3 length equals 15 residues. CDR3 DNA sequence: TGCGCCAGCAGGCCAGGACAGGGGGCTTACAATGAGCAGTTCTTC. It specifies CASRPGQGAYNEQFF.

The CDR3 region has the DNA TGTGCCAGTAGTCTTCGGACAGGGATTGAGCAGTTCTTC. Translated, it gives CASSLRTGIEQFF. This chain connects TRBV19 to TRBJ2-1; 8 nucleotides match TRBD1. Germline trimming cut 5 bases from V and 9 bases from J; bases unmatched to any gene: 6. Germline V gene sequence: CDR1 LNHDA, CDR2 SQIVND (reference sequence). CDR3 length equals 13 residues.

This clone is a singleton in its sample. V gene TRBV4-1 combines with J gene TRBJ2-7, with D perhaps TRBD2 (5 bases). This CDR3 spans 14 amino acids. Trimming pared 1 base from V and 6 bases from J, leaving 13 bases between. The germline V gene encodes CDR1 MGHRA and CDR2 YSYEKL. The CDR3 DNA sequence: TGCGCCAGCAGCCAAGGTCTCCGGGGAATCGAGCAGTACTTC. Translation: CASSQGLRGIEQYF.

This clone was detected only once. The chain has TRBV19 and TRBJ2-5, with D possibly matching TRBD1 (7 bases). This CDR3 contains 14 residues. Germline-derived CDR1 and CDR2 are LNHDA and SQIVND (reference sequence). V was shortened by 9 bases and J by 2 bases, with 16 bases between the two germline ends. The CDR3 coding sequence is TGTGCCAGCAACATTCAGGGGGGTCAAGAGACCCAGTACTTC. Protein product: CASNIQGGQETQYF.

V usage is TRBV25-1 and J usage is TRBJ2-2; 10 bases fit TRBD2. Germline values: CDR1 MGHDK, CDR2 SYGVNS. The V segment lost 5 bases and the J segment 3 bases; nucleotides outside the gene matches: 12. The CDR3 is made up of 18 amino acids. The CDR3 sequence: CASSPWTKREGDTGELFF. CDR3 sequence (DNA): TGTGCCAGCAGTCCCTGGACTAAGCGGGAGGGTGACACCGGGGAGCTGTTTTTT.

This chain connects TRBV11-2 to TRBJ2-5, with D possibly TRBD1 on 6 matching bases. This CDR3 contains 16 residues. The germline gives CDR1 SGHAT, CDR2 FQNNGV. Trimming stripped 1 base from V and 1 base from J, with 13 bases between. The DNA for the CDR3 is TGTGCCAGCAGCTTAGCCCGGGGACAAACCCAAGAGACCCAGTACTTC. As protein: CASSLARGQTQETQYF.

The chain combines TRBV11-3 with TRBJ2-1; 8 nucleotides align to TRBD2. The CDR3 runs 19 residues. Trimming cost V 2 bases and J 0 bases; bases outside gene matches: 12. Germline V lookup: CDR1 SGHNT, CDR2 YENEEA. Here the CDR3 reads CASSLFVRGAQSSYNEQFF. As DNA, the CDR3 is TGTGCCAGCAGCTTATTCGTGCGGGGGGCCCAGAGCTCCTACAATGAGCAGTTCTTC.

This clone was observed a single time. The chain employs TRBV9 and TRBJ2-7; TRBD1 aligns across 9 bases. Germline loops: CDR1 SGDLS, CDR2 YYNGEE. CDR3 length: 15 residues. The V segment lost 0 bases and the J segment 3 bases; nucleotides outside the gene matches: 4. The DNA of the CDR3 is TGTGCCAGCAGCGTAGCGACAGGGGGAGGCTACGAGCAGTACTTC. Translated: CASSVATGGGYEQYF.

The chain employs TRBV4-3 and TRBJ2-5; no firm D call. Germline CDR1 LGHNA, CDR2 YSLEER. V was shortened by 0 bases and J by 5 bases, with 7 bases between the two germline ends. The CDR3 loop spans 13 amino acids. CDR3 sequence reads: CASSQDLRETQYF. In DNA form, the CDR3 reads TGCGCCAGCAGCCAAGATCTCAGGGAGACCCAGTACTTC.

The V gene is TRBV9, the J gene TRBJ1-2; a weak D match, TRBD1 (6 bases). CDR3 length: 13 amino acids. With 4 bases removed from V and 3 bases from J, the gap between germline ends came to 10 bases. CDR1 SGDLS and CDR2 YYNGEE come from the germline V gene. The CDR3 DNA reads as TGTGCCAGCAGCCCAGGGGAATACTATGGCTACACCTTC. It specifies CASSPGEYYGYTF.

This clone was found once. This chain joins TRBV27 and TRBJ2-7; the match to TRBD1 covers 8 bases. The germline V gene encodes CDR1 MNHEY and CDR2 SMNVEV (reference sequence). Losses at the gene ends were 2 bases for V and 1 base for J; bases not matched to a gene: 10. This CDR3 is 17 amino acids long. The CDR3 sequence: CASSLRPGQGGSYEQYF. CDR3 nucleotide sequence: TGTGCCAGCAGTTTACGGCCTGGACAGGGAGGTTCCTACGAGCAGTACTTC.

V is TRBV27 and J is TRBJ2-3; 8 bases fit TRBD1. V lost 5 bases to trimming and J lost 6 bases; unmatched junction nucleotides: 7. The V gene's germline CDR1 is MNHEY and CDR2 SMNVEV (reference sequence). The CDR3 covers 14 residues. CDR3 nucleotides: TGTGCCAGCAGTCGCCGACAGGGGACGGATACGCAGTATTTT. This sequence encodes CASSRRQGTDTQYF.

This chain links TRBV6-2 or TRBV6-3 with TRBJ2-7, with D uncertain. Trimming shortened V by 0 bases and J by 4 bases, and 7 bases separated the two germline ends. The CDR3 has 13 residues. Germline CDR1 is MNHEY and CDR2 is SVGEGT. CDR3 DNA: TGTGCCAGCAGTTACTCGAACTTGTACGAGCAGTACTTC. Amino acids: CASSYSNLYEQYF.

The CDR3 DNA follows: TGCAGCGTTAAGGGACAGGGGAGCGGATCGGAGACCCAGTACTTC. This gives the protein CSVKGQGSGSETQYF. The genes are TRBV29-1 and TRBJ2-5; 10 nucleotides align to TRBD1. V was clipped by 5 bases and J by 5 bases; unmatched bases: 11. The CDR3 is made up of 15 amino acids. Germline V gene data show CDR1 as SQVTM and CDR2 as ANQGSEA.

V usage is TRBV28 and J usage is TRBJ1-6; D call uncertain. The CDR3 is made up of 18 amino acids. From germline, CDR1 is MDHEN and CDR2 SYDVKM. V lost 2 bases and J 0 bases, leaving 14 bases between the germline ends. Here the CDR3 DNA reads TGTGCCAGCAGTTTAATAAGCTATCCGAGCTCCTATAATTCACCCCTCCACTTT. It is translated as CASSLISYPSSYNSPLHF.

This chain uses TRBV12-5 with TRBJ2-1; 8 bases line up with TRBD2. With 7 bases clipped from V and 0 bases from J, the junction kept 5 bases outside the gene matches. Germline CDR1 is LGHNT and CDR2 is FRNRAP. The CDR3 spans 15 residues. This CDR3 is CASALGLASYNEQFF. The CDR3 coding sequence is TGTGCTAGTGCCTTAGGACTAGCCTCCTACAATGAGCAGTTCTTC.

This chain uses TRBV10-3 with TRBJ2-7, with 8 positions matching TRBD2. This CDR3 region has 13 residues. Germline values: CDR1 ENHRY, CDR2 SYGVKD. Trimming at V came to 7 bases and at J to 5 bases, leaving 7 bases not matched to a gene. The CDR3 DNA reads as TGTGCCATCACCGAGCGGGAGTCCAACGAGCAGTACTTC. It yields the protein CAITERESNEQYF.

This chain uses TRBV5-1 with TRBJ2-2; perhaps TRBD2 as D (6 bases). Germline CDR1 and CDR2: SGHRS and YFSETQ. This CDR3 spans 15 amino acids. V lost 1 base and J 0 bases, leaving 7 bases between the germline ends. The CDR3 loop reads CASSLPGANTGELFF. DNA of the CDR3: TGCGCCAGCAGCTTGCCGGGAGCGAACACCGGGGAGCTGTTTTTT.

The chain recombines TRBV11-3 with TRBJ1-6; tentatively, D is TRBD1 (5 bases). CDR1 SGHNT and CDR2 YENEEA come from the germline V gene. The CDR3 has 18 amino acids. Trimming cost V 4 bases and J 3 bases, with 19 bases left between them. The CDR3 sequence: CASSSSPPGNGYNSPLHF. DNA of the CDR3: TGTGCCAGCAGCTCGAGCCCACCAGGGAACGGCTATAATTCACCCCTCCACTTT.

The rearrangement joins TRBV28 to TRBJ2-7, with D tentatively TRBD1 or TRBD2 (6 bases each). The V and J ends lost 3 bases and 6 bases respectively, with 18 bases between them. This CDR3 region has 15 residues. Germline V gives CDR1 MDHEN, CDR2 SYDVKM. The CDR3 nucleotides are TGTGCCAGCAGTTTTATCATGAGGCCGGGGGCCGAGCAGTACTTC. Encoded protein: CASSFIMRPGAEQYF.

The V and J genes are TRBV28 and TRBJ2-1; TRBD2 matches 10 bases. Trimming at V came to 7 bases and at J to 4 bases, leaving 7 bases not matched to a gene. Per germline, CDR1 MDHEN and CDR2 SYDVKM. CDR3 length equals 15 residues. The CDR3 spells CASTREGLAYNEQFF. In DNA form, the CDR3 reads TGTGCCAGCACCCGGGAGGGACTAGCGTACAATGAGCAGTTCTTC.

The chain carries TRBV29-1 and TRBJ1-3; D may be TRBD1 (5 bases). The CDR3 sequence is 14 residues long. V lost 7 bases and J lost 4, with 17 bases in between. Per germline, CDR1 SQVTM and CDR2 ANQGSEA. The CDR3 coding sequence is TGCAGCGCTCTCCAGGGCGCCCCCGGAAACACCATATATTTT. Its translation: CSALQGAPGNTIYF.

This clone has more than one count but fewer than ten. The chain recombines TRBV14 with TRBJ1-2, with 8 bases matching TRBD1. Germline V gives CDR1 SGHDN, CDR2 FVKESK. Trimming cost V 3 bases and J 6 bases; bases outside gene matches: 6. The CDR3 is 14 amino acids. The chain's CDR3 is CASSQVRTGNGYTF. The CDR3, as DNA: TGTGCCAGCAGCCAGGTTCGGACAGGGAATGGCTACACCTTC.

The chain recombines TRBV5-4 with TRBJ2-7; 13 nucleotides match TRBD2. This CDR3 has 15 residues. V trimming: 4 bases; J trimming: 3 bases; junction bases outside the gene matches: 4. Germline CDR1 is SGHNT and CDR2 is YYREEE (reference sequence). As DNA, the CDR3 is TGTGCCAGCAGCACCCGGACTAGCGGGGGCTACGAGCAGTACTTC. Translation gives CASSTRTSGGYEQYF.

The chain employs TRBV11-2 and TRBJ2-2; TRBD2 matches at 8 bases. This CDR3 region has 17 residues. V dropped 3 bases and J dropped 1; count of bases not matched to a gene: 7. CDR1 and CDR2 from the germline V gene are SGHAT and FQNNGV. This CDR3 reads CASSFYGSGGNTGELFF. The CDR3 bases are TGTGCCAGCAGCTTTTACGGGAGCGGGGGGAACACCGGGGAGCTGTTTTTT.

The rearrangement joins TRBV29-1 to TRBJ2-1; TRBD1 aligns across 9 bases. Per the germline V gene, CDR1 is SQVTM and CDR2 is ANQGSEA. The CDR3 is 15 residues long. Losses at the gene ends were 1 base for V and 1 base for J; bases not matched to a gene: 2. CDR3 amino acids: CSVEGTGVSYNEQFF. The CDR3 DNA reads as TGCAGCGTTGAAGGGACAGGGGTATCCTACAATGAGCAGTTCTTC.